Each of the 26 T cell receptor beta chains below was sequenced from the same sample in a study of T cell changes during pregnancy in multiple sclerosis. The table came from immunoSEQ multiplex PCR; TCRdb's copy has only in-frame clones and leaves some out. The table lists about 79,000 clones, under 95% of them singletons. The source material was CD4+ T cells from peripheral blood mononuclear cells, sampled in the second trimester of pregnancy. These receptors were taken from a female donor with multiple sclerosis, enrolled in a pregnancy study.

This chain uses TRBV7-9 with TRBJ1-6; TRBD1 might be the D (5 bases). The CDR3 has 16 amino acids. The germline V gene has CDR1 SEHNR and CDR2 FQNEAQ (reference sequence). With 1 base removed from V and 10 bases from J, the gap between germline ends came to 17 bases. CDR3 sequence reads: CASSLGGEPGKSPLHF. Here the CDR3 DNA reads TGTGCCAGCAGCTTAGGGGGGGAGCCGGGAAAGTCACCCCTCCACTTT.

The rearrangement joins TRBV28 to TRBJ2-7; 12 bases map to TRBD2. The V segment lost 5 bases and the J segment 4 bases; nucleotides outside the gene matches: 6. The CDR3 has 15 amino acids. In germline, CDR1 is MDHEN, CDR2 SYDVKM. CDR3 bases: TGTGCCAGCAGTCGGACTAGCGGGAAGAAGTACGAGCAGTACTTC. As protein: CASSRTSGKKYEQYF.

This clone was observed once. The gene calls are TRBV5-1 and TRBJ2-3; D is perhaps TRBD1 (6 bases). Germline V gives CDR1 SGHRS, CDR2 YFSETQ. V was pared by 2 bases and J by 0 bases, with 13 bases between. CDR3 length: 16 amino acids. In DNA form, the CDR3 reads TGCGCCAGCAGCTTATGGGGGCTCGGGAGCACAGATACGCAGTATTTT. This gives the protein CASSLWGLGSTDTQYF.

The chain employs TRBV9 and TRBJ2-3; D is perhaps TRBD1 (6 bases). This CDR3 is 17 amino acids long. The V gene's germline CDR1 is SGDLS and CDR2 YYNGEE. The ends were cut back, 3 bases at V and 7 bases at J, with 24 bases in the middle. The CDR3 loop reads CASSASTTGSIPNTQYF. The DNA of the CDR3 is TGTGCCAGCAGCGCATCTACAACAGGGAGCATTCCCAATACGCAGTATTTT.

This clone came up a few times. The rearrangement joins TRBV28 to TRBJ1-5, with 10 positions matching TRBD1. Germline-derived CDR1 and CDR2 are MDHEN and SYDVKM. V lost 4 bases to trimming and J lost 6 bases; unmatched junction nucleotides: 9. The CDR3 loop spans 16 amino acids. CDR3 in amino acids: CASSSPGTGEVQPQHF. DNA of the CDR3: TGTGCCAGCAGTTCTCCCGGGACAGGGGAAGTTCAGCCCCAGCATTTT.

This chain links TRBV10-3 with TRBJ1-1, with no clear D. Germline V gives CDR1 ENHRY, CDR2 SYGVKD. The CDR3 has 15 residues. Trimming removed 0 bases at V and 0 bases at J, with 8 bases between. The CDR3 loop reads CAISESRVLNTEAFF. CDR3 nucleotides: TGTGCCATCAGTGAGTCGCGGGTGTTGAACACTGAAGCTTTCTTT.

V and J are TRBV19 and TRBJ2-3; TRBD1 matches 7 bases. This CDR3 spans 16 amino acids. Germline V gene lookup returns CDR1 LNHDA and CDR2 SQIVND (reference sequence). V shed 5 bases and J 2 bases; nucleotides not matched to a gene: 10. The CDR3 DNA follows: TGTGCCAGTAGTCCCCCCAGGGACAGCTTCACAGATACGCAGTATTTT. As protein: CASSPPRDSFTDTQYF.

The rearrangement links TRBV4-2 to TRBJ2-5; tentatively, D is TRBD2 (6 bases). Trimming stripped 0 bases from V and 3 bases from J, with 11 bases between. CDR3 length: 15 amino acids. Germline V lookup: CDR1 LGHNA, CDR2 YNFKEQ. For the CDR3, the DNA is TGTGCCAGCAGCCAAGATGGTCAGCGGGAAGAGACCCAGTACTTC. Translation: CASSQDGQREETQYF.

This chain uses TRBV6-6 with TRBJ2-7, with 10 bases that match TRBD1. This CDR3 is 14 amino acids long. Germline assignment: CDR1 MNHNY and CDR2 SVGAGI (reference sequence). The V segment lost 10 bases and the J segment 2 bases; nucleotides outside the gene matches: 8. The CDR3 reads CATKTGGSTYEQYF. The CDR3 nucleotides read TGTGCCACCAAGACAGGGGGCTCCACCTACGAGCAGTACTTC.

This clone was found once. The genes are TRBV19 and TRBJ1-2, with 7 bases matching TRBD1. CDR3 size: 15 residues. Trimming removed 7 bases from V and 7 bases from J; junction bases left unmatched: 15. Germline assignment: CDR1 LNHDA and CDR2 SQIVND (reference sequence). CDR3 region: CASTPFADRVGGYTF. CDR3 in DNA: TGTGCCAGTACCCCTTTCGCTGACAGGGTGGGTGGCTACACCTTC.

The V and J genes are TRBV5-4 and TRBJ1-1; maybe TRBD1 (5 bases). V shed 5 bases and J shed 2 bases, with 13 bases lying between them. This CDR3 comprises 14 residues. The germline V gene has CDR1 SGHNT and CDR2 YYREEE (reference sequence). CDR3 protein: CASRTTATNTEAFF. The CDR3 coding sequence is TGTGCCAGCAGAACGACAGCCACTAACACTGAAGCTTTCTTT.

This chain joins TRBV10-3 and TRBJ1-1; 7 nucleotides agree with TRBD1. This CDR3 has 14 residues. V trimming: 6 bases; J trimming: 5 bases; junction bases outside the gene matches: 9. CDR1 and CDR2 (germline): ENHRY, SYGVKD. The CDR3 DNA is TGTGCCATCAGACCAGACAGGGTTGGTACTGAAGCTTTCTTT. Amino acid sequence: CAIRPDRVGTEAFF.

Only one count was recorded for this clone. V and J are TRBV19 and TRBJ1-1; 8 nucleotides match TRBD1. This CDR3 has 16 residues. The J segment lost 6 bases and the V segment lost 3 bases, leaving 12 bases of the junction unmatched. CDR1 LNHDA and CDR2 SQIVND come from the germline V gene (reference sequence). In nucleotides, the CDR3 is TGTGCCAGTAGTATTCTCAGGGGGCAGCGAAGGGCTGAAGCTTTCTTT. Translated, it gives CASSILRGQRRAEAFF.

This chain connects TRBV5-1 to TRBJ2-2; 13 nucleotides align to TRBD2. CDR1 is SGHRS and CDR2 is YFSETQ in the germline V gene. J gave up 4 bases and V 5 bases, and 5 bases lay outside the gene matches. CDR3 length: 16 residues. The CDR3 sequence: CASRLAGGLGTGELFF. CDR3 nucleotides: TGCGCCAGCAGACTAGCGGGAGGGCTCGGCACCGGGGAGCTGTTTTTT.

The V gene is TRBV6-5, the J gene TRBJ2-1; TRBD2 agrees at 8 bases. The germline gives CDR1 MNHEY, CDR2 SVGAGI. The CDR3 sequence is 15 residues long. Germline trimming cut 6 bases from V and 2 bases from J; bases unmatched to any gene: 6. The CDR3 spells CASSPGLGAYNEQFF. CDR3 sequence (DNA): TGTGCCAGCAGCCCGGGACTAGGGGCCTACAATGAGCAGTTCTTC.

The CDR3 sequence is CASSQGTDSNQPQHF. The CDR3 bases are TGTGCCAGCAGCCAGGGGACAGATAGCAATCAGCCCCAGCATTTT. The chain has TRBV4-2 and TRBJ1-5; 7 bases are shared with TRBD1. V was clipped by 3 bases and J by 0 bases; unmatched bases: 2. CDR3 length equals 15 residues. The germline CDR1 and CDR2 sequences are LGHNA and YNFKEQ.

V usage is TRBV27 and J usage is TRBJ2-7; 8 nucleotides agree with TRBD2. Germline loops: CDR1 MNHEY, CDR2 SMNVEV (reference sequence). The CDR3 consists of 14 residues. The V gene end was trimmed by 5 bases and the J gene end by 3 bases; junction bases not matched to a gene: 6. The CDR3 loop reads CASSRAGANYEQYF. In DNA, the CDR3 is TGTGCCAGCAGTAGAGCGGGAGCAAACTACGAGCAGTACTTC.

This clone was seen just once. This sequence joins TRBV19 and TRBJ1-4; D remains ambiguous. Per the germline V gene, CDR1 is LNHDA and CDR2 is SQIVND (reference sequence). V was clipped by 1 base and J by 0 bases, with 6 bases between them. This CDR3 has 15 amino acids. CDR3 in DNA: TGTGCCAGTAGTATAGGGTCTACAACTAATGAAAAACTGTTTTTT. Protein product: CASSIGSTTNEKLFF.

V is TRBV19 and J is TRBJ1-5; D call uncertain. The CDR3 extends over 14 amino acids. The ends were cut back, 3 bases at V and 3 bases at J, with 9 bases in the middle. The V gene's germline CDR1 is LNHDA and CDR2 SQIVND (reference sequence). The CDR3 DNA reads as TGTGCCAGTAGTATGGGAGGCAACAATCAGCCCCAGCATTTT. Translating it yields CASSMGGNNQPQHF.

The chain recombines TRBV2 with TRBJ1-3, with D hard to call. The V gene lost 6 bases and the J gene lost 0 bases, with 12 bases spanning the gap. The CDR3 contains 15 residues. CDR1 is SNHLY and CDR2 is FYNNEI in the germline V gene. The CDR3 bases are TGTGCCAGCAGGGGAGGGTACATCTCTGGAAACACCATATATTTT. Translated: CASRGGYISGNTIYF.

This clone was recorded once. The rearrangement links TRBV19 to TRBJ2-7, with 8 bases identical to TRBD1. V trimming: 5 bases; J trimming: 2 bases; junction bases outside the gene matches: 5. Germline CDR1 is LNHDA and CDR2 is SQIVND (reference sequence). CDR3 size: 14 residues. The CDR3 DNA is TGTGCCAGTAGTGATGGGACAGGCACCTACGAGCAGTACTTC. It specifies CASSDGTGTYEQYF.

The chain couples TRBV5-1 to TRBJ2-7; a weak D match, TRBD1 (5 bases). CDR1 is SGHRS and CDR2 is YFSETQ in the germline V gene. Trimming pared 2 bases from V and 0 bases from J, leaving 15 bases between. There are 16 residues in the CDR3. The DNA of the CDR3 is TGCGCCAGCAGCTTTGGGGCGGTCGGAAACTCCTACGAGCAGTACTTC. It translates to CASSFGAVGNSYEQYF.

This chain connects TRBV5-4 to TRBJ2-1; 16 bases are a match to TRBD2. This CDR3 has 18 residues. V shed 4 bases and J 10 bases; nucleotides not matched to a gene: 14. CDR1 SGHNT and CDR2 YYREEE come from the germline V gene (reference sequence). CDR3 in DNA: TGTGCCAGCAGCAAGGGACTAGCGGGGGGGCCCCAGGTTAAGGAGCAGTTCTTC. Translation gives CASSKGLAGGPQVKEQFF. The complete variable domain, with remaining parts taken from reference TRBV5-4 and TRBJ2-1, reads ETGVTQSPTHLIKTRGQQVTLRCSSQSGHNTVSWYQQALGQGPQFIFQYYREEENGRGNFPPRFSGLQFPNYSSELNVNALELDDSALYLCASSKGLAGGPQVKEQFFGPGTRLTVL.

This sequence joins TRBV5-1 and TRBJ2-2; the D gene is possibly TRBD2 (6 bases). The germline gives CDR1 SGHRS, CDR2 YFSETQ. This CDR3 comprises 18 residues. V dropped 1 base and J dropped 2 bases, with 18 bases sitting between them. For the CDR3, the DNA is TGCGCCAGCAGCTTGAGGGACTTCCGACCCTTTAACACCGGGGAGCTGTTTTTT. Translated, it gives CASSLRDFRPFNTGELFF.

V gene TRBV14 combines with J gene TRBJ2-2, with D possibly being TRBD2 (6 bases). V was cut by 3 bases and J by 1 base, with 12 bases left in between. Germline-derived CDR1 and CDR2 are SGHDN and FVKESK. This CDR3 comprises 16 residues. CDR3 nucleotide sequence: TGTGCCAGCAGCCAGGTAGCGGTACGGAACACCGGGGAGCTGTTTTTT. Protein sequence: CASSQVAVRNTGELFF.

J is TRBJ1-1 and V is TRBV5-1; the D gene is possibly TRBD1 (6 bases). V was pared by 5 bases and J by 1 base, with 9 bases between. The CDR3 covers 13 residues. Germline V gene lookup returns CDR1 SGHRS and CDR2 YFSETQ. The CDR3 region is CASSKDRNTEAFF. The CDR3 region has the DNA TGCGCCAGCAGTAAGGACAGGAACACTGAAGCTTTCTTT.